The source of this TCR beta chain is a study of Graves' ophthalmopathy and Graves' hyperthyroidism. Whole-study context: Where ophthalmopathy was absent within 18 months of follow-up, hyperthyroidism was stable.

The sequenced template was RNA, covering the TCR beta CDR3 region. First-round RT-PCR used HTBI primers; second-round multiplex PCR followed. TCRdb used MiXCR to reprocess the multiplex PCR reads, holding one entry per CDR3 protein. This table has over a million distinct CDR3 sequences, approximately 35% appearing once. Overall study results and limits: Blood contained most expanded thyroid clonotypes exceeding 0.001 frequency.

This clonotype occurred many times. The antigen remains undetermined. Material: peripheral blood or thyroid tissue (not recorded which). The sequence was obtained from an adult man with Graves' hyperthyroidism.

CDR3 protein: CASSDRDRVHEQYF. The CDR3 nucleotides read TGTGCCAGCAGCGACCGGGACAGGGTTCACGAGCAGTACTTC. The chain is built from TRBV7-8 and TRBJ2-7; 9 bases line up with TRBD1. V trimming: 5 bases; J trimming: 5 bases; junction bases outside the gene matches: 7. This CDR3 is built from 14 residues. CDR1 is SGHVS and CDR2 is FQNEAQ in the germline V gene.